The rows below give T cell receptor beta chains drawn from one sample of a study of CDR3 diversity in severe acne. Each CDR3 protein is one row after TCRdb ran MiXCR on the PCR reads. The data hold around 91,000 distinct CDR3 sequences, with 45% to 60% observed a single time. The sample consisted of blood. These receptor sequences come from a male donor in good health, without acne. CDR3s include the opening cysteine and the closing phenylalanine or tryptophan. D genes are given only for firm matches. A row's size may be missing; if present it is once, few, many or a size class.

D: NA
size: NA
V: TRBV25-1
J: TRBJ1-3
DNA: TGTGCCAGCAGTGAAAGGGGGATATCCTTTGGCTACACCATATATTTT
CDR3: CASSERGISFGYTIYF

D: NA
size: NA
V: TRBV25-1
J: TRBJ1-5
DNA: TGTGCCAGCAGTGAGGCAGGGGACGGTCAGCCCCAGCATTTT
CDR3: CASSEAGDGQPQHF

D: NA
size: many
V: TRBV12-3/TRBV12-4
J: TRBJ2-3
DNA: TGTGCCAGCAGCATCCACGGCACAGATACGCAGTATTTT
CDR3: CASSIHGTDTQYF

D: TRBD1
size: NA
V: TRBV9
J: TRBJ2-7
DNA: TGTGCCAGCAGCGTAGGAGGGACAGGGGGGGAGCAGTACTTC
CDR3: CASSVGGTGGEQYF

D: TRBD2
size: NA
V: TRBV7-9
J: TRBJ2-7
DNA: TGTGCCAGCAGCCCCAGACTAGCGGATGATCCACGATCCGAGCAGTACTTC
CDR3: CASSPRLADDPRSEQYF

D: NA
size: NA
V: TRBV7-9
J: TRBJ1-3
DNA: TGTGCCAGCAGCTTGCAGGCTGGAAACACCATATATTTT
CDR3: CASSLQAGNTIYF

D: TRBD2
size: NA
V: TRBV11-2
J: TRBJ2-5
DNA: TGTGCCAGCAGCTTAGACAGTAGCGGGAGGGGGGAGACCCAGTACTTC
CDR3: CASSLDSSGRGETQYF

D: NA
size: NA
V: TRBV20-1
J: TRBJ1-6
DNA: NA
CDR3: CSAGVKETQYFGPGTRSPLHF

D: NA
size: many
V: TRBV28
J: TRBJ2-3
DNA: TGTGCCAGCAGTTTATCGGGCGGTGATACGCAGTATTTT
CDR3: CASSLSGGDTQYF

D: TRBD1
size: few
V: TRBV19
J: TRBJ1-6
DNA: TGTGCCAGTAGCCAAGTGGGAGCGGGACAGGCTTCACCCCTCCACTTT
CDR3: CASSQVGAGQASPLHF

D: NA
size: few
V: TRBV2
J: TRBJ2-3
DNA: TGTGCCAGCAGTTACGGCCGGGAGCGCACAGATACGCAGTGTTTT
CDR3: CASSYGRERTDTQCF

D: NA
size: NA
V: TRBV13
J: TRBJ1-5
DNA: TGTGCCAGCAGCTCCCGGACTAGCGGGGGGGCGGGTGAGCATTTT
CDR3: CASSSRTSGGAGEHF

D: NA
size: many
V: TRBV25-1
J: TRBJ1-1
DNA: TGTGCCAGCGACCATCACAGGGTACCGAGCACTGAAGCTTTCTTT
CDR3: CASDHHRVPSTEAFF

D: NA
size: medium-sized
V: TRBV10-3
J: TRBJ2-7
DNA: TGTGCCATCAGTGGCCGGGGAACCTACGAGCAGTACTTC
CDR3: CAISGRGTYEQYF

D: NA
size: NA
V: TRBV6-1
J: TRBJ1-2
DNA: TGTGCCAGCAGTGAGGAGTGGGGCCCCTTC
CDR3: CASSEEWGPF

D: TRBD1
size: NA
V: TRBV5-6
J: TRBJ2-7
DNA: TGTGCCAGCAGCTTGGAGGGGGCAGGGTCGTACGAGCAGTACTTC
CDR3: CASSLEGAGSYEQYF

D: NA
size: NA
V: TRBV10-3
J: TRBJ2-7
DNA: TGTGCCAGCAGTTACTCGAAGACTCCCTACGAGCAGTACTTC
CDR3: CASSYSKTPYEQYF

D: NA
size: NA
V: TRBV7-9
J: TRBJ1-1
DNA: TGTGCCAGCAGCTTAGGGCTCACTGAAGCTTTCTTT
CDR3: CASSLGLTEAFF

D: NA
size: many
V: TRBV6-5
J: TRBJ2-5
DNA: TGTGCCAGCAGTCGGTCGGAACAAGAGACCCAGTACTTC
CDR3: CASSRSEQETQYF

D: TRBD1
size: many
V: TRBV9
J: TRBJ1-5
DNA: TGTGCCAGCAGCGCCCCAGGGGGCGATCAGCCCCAGCATTTT
CDR3: CASSAPGGDQPQHF

D: NA
size: NA
V: TRBV7-2
J: TRBJ1-2
DNA: TGTGCCAGCAGCTTAGGCGGCCCAGCCTATGGCTACACCTTC
CDR3: CASSLGGPAYGYTF

D: TRBD2
size: NA
V: TRBV7-9
J: TRBJ2-3
DNA: TGTGCCACCAGCAGCTCGAGCGGGGGGGCGTCAGATACGCAGTATTTT
CDR3: CATSSSSGGASDTQYF

D: NA
size: NA
V: TRBV5-1
J: TRBJ2-6
DNA: TGCGCCAGCAGCTTATCGGCAGGAGCCTCTGGGGCCAACGTCCTGACTTTC
CDR3: CASSLSAGASGANVLTF

D: NA
size: many
V: TRBV6-5
J: TRBJ2-1
DNA: TGTGCCAGCAGCCCGAGACCGGAGAGCTCCTACAATGAGCAGTTCTTC
CDR3: CASSPRPESSYNEQFF

D: TRBD1
size: NA
V: TRBV15
J: TRBJ1-2
DNA: TGTACCACCAGCAGAACCCGGGACAGTTTAGGCTACACCTTC
CDR3: CTTSRTRDSLGYTF

D: TRBD2
size: many
V: TRBV5-8
J: TRBJ2-1
DNA: TGTGCCAGCAGCTTGCCTAGCGGGAGTAGCAATGAGCAGTTCTTC
CDR3: CASSLPSGSSNEQFF

D: NA
size: NA
V: TRBV6-5
J: TRBJ1-6
DNA: TGTGCCGGGTCCCGGAGGGGGGAGGGGAATTCACCCCTCCACTTT
CDR3: CAGSRRGEGNSPLHF

D: TRBD1
size: NA
V: TRBV4-2
J: TRBJ2-7
DNA: TGTGCCAGCAGCCTCCGGGACAGGGGCTACGAGCAGTACTTC
CDR3: CASSLRDRGYEQYF

D: NA
size: NA
V: TRBV2
J: TRBJ1-1
DNA: TGTGCCAGCGGTTGGGAAGGCACTGAAGCTTTCTTT
CDR3: CASGWEGTEAFF

D: NA
size: many
V: TRBV29-1
J: TRBJ2-7
DNA: TGCAGCGTTGAAGTGGGCCGGACCTACTCCTACGAGCAGTACTTC
CDR3: CSVEVGRTYSYEQYF

D: NA
size: NA
V: TRBV10-1
J: TRBJ2-2
DNA: TGCGCCAGCAGTGAGTCTCGACGGGGGAACACCGGGGAGCTGTTTTTT
CDR3: CASSESRRGNTGELFF

D: TRBD2
size: few
V: TRBV12-3/TRBV12-4
J: TRBJ2-7
DNA: TGTGCCAGCAGTTCCGGGACTAGCGGGGGGGCTTACGAGCAGTACTTC
CDR3: CASSSGTSGGAYEQYF

D: NA
size: NA
V: TRBV19
J: TRBJ2-2
DNA: TGTGCCAGTAGTGTCACGGGGGCCGGGGAGCTGTTTTTT
CDR3: CASSVTGAGELFF

D: NA
size: NA
V: TRBV29-1
J: TRBJ2-6
DNA: TGCAGCGTCACCATGTCCGGGGCCAACGTCCTGACTTTC
CDR3: CSVTMSGANVLTF

D: NA
size: NA
V: TRBV4-1
J: TRBJ1-1
DNA: TGCGCCAGCAGCCAAGATCCCCGGAGCACTGAAGCTTTCTTT
CDR3: CASSQDPRSTEAFF

D: NA
size: many
V: TRBV6-4
J: TRBJ1-1
DNA: TGTGCCAGCAGTGCCACCGCGGGGGTCACTGAAGCTTTCTTT
CDR3: CASSATAGVTEAFF

D: NA
size: NA
V: TRBV20-1
J: TRBJ2-7
DNA: TGCAGTTCCGAGACACCAGGGAACGAGCAGTACTTC
CDR3: CSSETPGNEQYF

D: TRBD2
size: NA
V: TRBV2
J: TRBJ2-7
DNA: TGTGCCAGCAGTGGATCAGGGCTAGCGGGGGCGTACGAGCAGTACTTC
CDR3: CASSGSGLAGAYEQYF

D: TRBD1
size: many
V: TRBV2
J: TRBJ1-6
DNA: TGTGCCAGGACAGATGGTGAGGGGGCGCGATCACCCCTCCACTTT
CDR3: CARTDGEGARSPLHF

D: NA
size: NA
V: TRBV10-3
J: TRBJ2-5
DNA: TGTGCCATCAGTGAAACAGGGGAGGGGGAGACCCAGTACTTC
CDR3: CAISETGEGETQYF

D: NA
size: NA
V: TRBV20-1
J: TRBJ2-3
DNA: TGCAGCACTCGGGACGGTACAGATACGCAGTATTTT
CDR3: CSTRDGTDTQYF

D: NA
size: NA
V: TRBV20-1
J: TRBJ1-4
DNA: NA
CDR3: CSASWGLARTYEQYFGPGGEKLFF

D: NA
size: few
V: TRBV7-3
J: TRBJ1-1
DNA: TGTGCCAGCAGTTCGGGGGAGGCGAGGACTGAAGCTTTCTTT
CDR3: CASSSGEARTEAFF

D: TRBD2
size: NA
V: TRBV9
J: TRBJ2-3
DNA: TGTGCCAGCAGCCCAACTAGCGGGAGCACAGATATGCAGTATTTT
CDR3: CASSPTSGSTDMQYF

D: TRBD1
size: few
V: TRBV4-1
J: TRBJ2-7
DNA: TGCGCCAGCAGCCGTGGGACAGGAACCTACGAGCAGTACTTC
CDR3: CASSRGTGTYEQYF

D: TRBD1
size: once
V: TRBV9
J: TRBJ2-3
DNA: TGTGCCACTCCTCAACCGGGACAGGGACCCCAAGACCACACAGATACGCAGTATTTT
CDR3: CATPQPGQGPQDHTDTQYF

D: NA
size: few
V: TRBV7-2
J: TRBJ2-6
DNA: TGTGCCAGCAGCACCACAGGGACTGGGGCCAACGTCCTGACTTTC
CDR3: CASSTTGTGANVLTF

D: NA
size: NA
V: TRBV7-3
J: TRBJ1-1
DNA: TGTGCCAGCAGCTTAAGTGGGAGGAACACTGAAGCTTTCTTT
CDR3: CASSLSGRNTEAFF

D: NA
size: NA
V: TRBV5-1
J: TRBJ2-5
DNA: TGCGCCAGCAGCTTGCTCCCGGGAAGTGGAGAGACCCAGTACTTC
CDR3: CASSLLPGSGETQYF

D: TRBD1
size: many
V: TRBV6-5
J: TRBJ1-3
DNA: TGTGCCAGCAGTTACCGACAGGGATTCGGCTCTAACTCTGGAAACACCATATATTTT
CDR3: CASSYRQGFGSNSGNTIYF

D: NA
size: NA
V: TRBV20-1
J: TRBJ1-3
DNA: TGCAGTGCGCCGCTTGGAAACACCATATATTTT
CDR3: CSAPLGNTIYF

D: NA
size: few
V: TRBV10-2
J: TRBJ2-7
DNA: TGCGCCAGCAGTGAGAGGGTCACCCGCCACGAGCAGTACTTC
CDR3: CASSERVTRHEQYF

D: NA
size: few
V: TRBV24-1
J: TRBJ2-2
DNA: TGTGCCACCAGTGATGGAGGATCACACACCGGGGAGCTGTTTTTT
CDR3: CATSDGGSHTGELFF

D: TRBD1
size: NA
V: TRBV5-5
J: TRBJ1-2
DNA: TGTGCCAGCAGCTTCCTTCTATCGGGACAGGGTAGCTATGGCTACACCTTC
CDR3: CASSFLLSGQGSYGYTF

D: TRBD2
size: NA
V: TRBV6-8
J: TRBJ2-3
DNA: TGTGCCAGCACCAAGCGGGGGGGCACAGATACGCAGTATTTT
CDR3: CASTKRGGTDTQYF

D: TRBD1
size: many
V: TRBV19
J: TRBJ1-6
DNA: TGTGCCAGTAGTACCCGAGGGACAGGCAATTCACCCCTCCACTTT
CDR3: CASSTRGTGNSPLHF

D: NA
size: many
V: TRBV7-9
J: TRBJ1-5
DNA: TGTGCCAGCAGCCGTAACGGGCTCCAAGGGGATCAGCCCCAGCATTTT
CDR3: CASSRNGLQGDQPQHF

D: TRBD1
size: NA
V: TRBV10-1
J: TRBJ2-1
DNA: TGCGCCAGCAGTCGGGACAGGGGTATTAATGAGCAGTTCTTC
CDR3: CASSRDRGINEQFF

D: NA
size: NA
V: TRBV19
J: TRBJ1-1
DNA: TGTGCCAGTAGTCCGATACAGAGTCAAGCTTTCTTT
CDR3: CASSPIQSQAFF

D: NA
size: once
V: TRBV9
J: TRBJ2-7
DNA: TGTGCCAGCAGTGAGGAGTGGGGCCCCTTCGAGCAGTACTTC
CDR3: CASSEEWGPFEQYF